The rows below give T cell receptor beta chains drawn from one sample of a study of identical twins. TCRdb re-analysed the 5' RACE reads in MiXCR, keeping a single row per CDR3 protein. Seen here are 200,000 to 250,000 distinct CDR3 sequences, 9.5% to 15% observed once, and the top ten hold under 4.5%. Another study also made use of these data, one on yellow fever vaccine responses in identical twins.

Sequenced sample: memory (CD45RO+) T cells sorted from blood. The receptors were gathered from a woman under 30 in good health. The CDR3 runs from the conserved cysteine through the conserved F or W. D genes are given only for firm matches. Size values are once, few and many counts, or a class for expanded clones, and some rows have none.

TGTGCCTGGAGTGTACTGGGAGGTTCGGTCACCGGGGAGCTGTTTTTT CAWSVLGGSVTGELFF TRBJ2-2 few - TRBV30
TGTGCCAGCAGTTTATTCGGCACCCTTAGCGGGTTTGGAGAGACCCAGTACTTC CASSLFGTLSGFGETQYF TRBJ2-5 - TRBD2 TRBV28
TGTGCCAGCAGCGCTCGGGGTTCCTACAATGAGCAGTTCTTC CASSARGSYNEQFF TRBJ2-1 few - TRBV7-9
TGTGCCAGCAGCCAAGCATGGGGACAGAGAAATACGCAGTATTTT CASSQAWGQRNTQYF TRBJ2-3 - TRBD1 TRBV3-1
TGCAGTGCTAGAGAAGCACAAGGGGGTCAGCCCCAGCATTTT CSAREAQGGQPQHF TRBJ1-5 - - TRBV20-1
TGCAGTGCTAGTAAGGGACTAGACTCCTACAATGAGCAGTTCTTC CSASKGLDSYNEQFF TRBJ2-1 few TRBD2 TRBV20-1
TGTGCCAGCAGCCAAGATCCGTTGGGGAACACTGAAGCTTTCTTT CASSQDPLGNTEAFF TRBJ1-1 many - TRBV3-1
TGTGCCAGCAGTGACCAACTGACAGGGATCGGGGGAAGCACTGAAGCTTTCTTT CASSDQLTGIGGSTEAFF TRBJ1-1 few TRBD1 TRBV6-1
TGTGCCAGCACCCACCTCGGGGTGGGGGGACTACGTTTGAACGAGCAGTACTTC CASTHLGVGGLRLNEQYF TRBJ2-7 few TRBD2 TRBV27
TGTGCTAGTGGTCCCCAGACCGGGGAGCTGTTTTTT CASGPQTGELFF TRBJ2-2 few - TRBV12-5
TGTGCCAGCAGCCTTGGACCTATCAAGGATACGCAGTATTTT CASSLGPIKDTQYF TRBJ2-3 few - TRBV9
TGTGCCAGCAGTTACTCGGGCATTCCCTCCTACGACCAGTACTTC CASSYSGIPSYDQYF TRBJ2-7 - - TRBV6-5
TGTGCCAGCAGTGCCCGCCAAGAGACCCAGTACTTC CASSARQETQYF TRBJ2-5 few - TRBV6-6
TGTGCCAGCAGCCAGATGGGCGAGAAAGGTACGCAGTATTTT CASSQMGEKGTQYF TRBJ2-3 few - TRBV3-1
TGTGCCAGTAGTATTCGGGCTCAGGGCCAAGAGACCCAGTACTTC CASSIRAQGQETQYF TRBJ2-5 few - TRBV19